This entry features one T cell receptor beta chain sequence. Its antigen is not identified. Trimming pared 4 bases from V and 3 bases from J, leaving 9 bases between. CDR1 is SGHAT and CDR2 is FQNNGV in the germline V gene. This CDR3 has 13 residues. This entry comes from a study of T cell responses to AZD1222 COVID-19 vaccine. The overall study: Both about-4-week and about-12-week second-dose recipients were combined.

The data were produced by immunoSEQ multiplex PCR, yet TCRdb's version contains in-frame clones alone and is incomplete. The profile shows roughly 150,000 clones, 90% to 95% of them singletons. Whole-study findings and limits: Spike-specific TCR depth and breadth grew after two AZD1222 doses. Nearly half of unique spike-specific TCRs reportedly avoided B.1.351 and B.1.1.7 mutated regions. White British people made up most donors, females outnumbered males, and clonal diversity was possibly underestimated.

V usage is TRBV11-2 and J usage is TRBJ1-2; D remains unclear. The material was peripheral blood, obtained on day 0 of AZD1222 vaccination. The receptor comes from an adult in good health. The CDR3 sequence is CASSSELYYGYTF. The CDR3 nucleotides are TGTGCCAGCAGCTCGGAGCTATACTATGGCTACACCTTC.